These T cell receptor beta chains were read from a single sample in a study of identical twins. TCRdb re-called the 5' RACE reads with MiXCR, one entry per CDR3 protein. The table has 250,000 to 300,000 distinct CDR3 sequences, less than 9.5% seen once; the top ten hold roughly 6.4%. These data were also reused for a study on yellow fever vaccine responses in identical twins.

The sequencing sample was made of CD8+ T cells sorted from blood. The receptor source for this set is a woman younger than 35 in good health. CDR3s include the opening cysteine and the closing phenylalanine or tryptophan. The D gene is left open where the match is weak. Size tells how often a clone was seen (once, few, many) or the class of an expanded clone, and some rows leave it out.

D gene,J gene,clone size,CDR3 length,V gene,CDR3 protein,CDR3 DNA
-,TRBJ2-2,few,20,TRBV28,CASSLSLQYKVLSGSGELFF,TGTGCCAGCAGTTTATCCCTGCAATATAAAGTCCTTTCAGGGTCCGGGGAGCTGTTTTTT
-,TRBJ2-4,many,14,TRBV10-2,CASSAGLKRNIQYF,TGCGCCAGCAGTGCGGGACTTAAACGAAACATTCAGTACTTC
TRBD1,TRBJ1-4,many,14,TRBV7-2,CASSQGQYNEKLFF,TGTGCCAGCAGCCAGGGACAGTATAATGAAAAACTGTTTTTT
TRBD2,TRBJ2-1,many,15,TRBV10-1,CASSESTSGSSEQFF,TGCGCCAGCAGTGAGTCCACTAGCGGGAGCAGTGAGCAGTTCTTC
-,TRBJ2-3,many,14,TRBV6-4,CASSERLDIDTQYF,TGTGCCAGCAGTGAAAGGCTAGACATAGATACGCAGTATTTT
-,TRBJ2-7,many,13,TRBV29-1,CSVDEGVSYEQYF,TGCAGCGTTGACGAGGGGGTAAGCTACGAGCAGTACTTC
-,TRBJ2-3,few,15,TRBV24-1,CATKGNSVTGDTQYF,TGTGCCACCAAAGGGAATTCCGTAACCGGGGATACGCAGTATTTT
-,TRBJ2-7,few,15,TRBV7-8,CASSYYTGADYEQYF,TGTGCCAGCAGTTACTATACCGGGGCAGACTACGAGCAGTACTTC
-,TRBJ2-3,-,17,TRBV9,CASSVPKEGLGTDTQYF,TGTGCCAGCAGCGTCCCCAAGGAGGGGTTGGGTACAGATACGCAGTATTTT
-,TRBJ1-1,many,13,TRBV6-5,CASSYSSATEAFF,TGTGCCAGCAGTTACTCGAGTGCTACTGAAGCTTTCTTT
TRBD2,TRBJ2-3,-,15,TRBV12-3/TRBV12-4,CASSFFGGGPDTQYF,TGTGCCAGCAGTTTCTTTGGCGGGGGACCAGATACGCAGTATTTT
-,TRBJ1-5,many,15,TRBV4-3,CASSQDQWARQPQHF,TGCGCCAGCAGCCAAGATCAGTGGGCACGTCAGCCCCAGCATTTT
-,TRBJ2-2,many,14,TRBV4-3,CASSQDSFSGELFF,TGCGCCAGCAGCCAAGATAGTTTTTCCGGGGAGCTGTTTTTT
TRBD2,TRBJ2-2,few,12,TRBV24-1,CATERGIGELFF,TGTGCCACAGAGCGGGGGATCGGGGAGCTGTTTTTT
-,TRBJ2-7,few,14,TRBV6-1,CASSESRTGHEQYF,TGTGCCAGCAGTGAATCGAGGACGGGTCACGAGCAGTACTTC
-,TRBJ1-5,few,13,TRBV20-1,CSATRDGNQPQHF,TGCAGTGCTACTCGGGACGGCAATCAGCCCCAGCATTTT
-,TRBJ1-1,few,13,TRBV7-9,CASSPAGSTEAFF,TGTGCCAGCAGCCCCGCCGGGAGCACTGAAGCTTTCTTT
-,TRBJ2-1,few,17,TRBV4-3,CASSQFLGSGSYNEQFF,TGCGCCAGCAGCCAGTTCTTGGGAAGCGGCTCCTACAATGAGCAGTTCTTC
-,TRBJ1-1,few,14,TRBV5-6,CASSFRGPNTEAFF,TGTGCCAGCAGCTTTCGGGGACCGAACACTGAAGCTTTCTTT
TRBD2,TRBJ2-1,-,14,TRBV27,CASRTGTSGRGQFF,TGTGCCAGCCGCACCGGGACTAGCGGGAGGGGGCAGTTCTTC
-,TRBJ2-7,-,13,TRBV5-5,CASGPGVVDEQYF,TGTGCCAGCGGCCCGGGGGTCGTCGACGAGCAGTACTTC
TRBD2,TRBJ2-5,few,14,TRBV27,CASRTSGRGETQYF,TGTGCCAGCAGGACTAGCGGGAGAGGGGAGACCCAGTACTTC
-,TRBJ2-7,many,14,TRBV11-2,CASSLVADSYEQYF,TGTGCCAGCAGCTTAGTGGCCGACTCCTACGAGCAGTACTTC
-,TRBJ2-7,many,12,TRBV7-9,CASSLGEGEQYF,TGTGCCAGCAGCTTGGGGGAAGGGGAGCAGTACTTC
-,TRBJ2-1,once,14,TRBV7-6,CASSPRESYNEQFF,TGTGCCAGCAGCCCCCGGGAGAGTTACAATGAGCAGTTCTTC
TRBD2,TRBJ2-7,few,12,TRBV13,CASSQRGGEQYF,TGTGCCAGCAGCCAGCGGGGGGGCGAGCAGTACTTC
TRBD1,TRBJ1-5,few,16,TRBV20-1,CSARDLQGEGNQPQHF,TGCAGTGCTAGAGATCTACAGGGGGAAGGCAATCAGCCCCAGCATTTT
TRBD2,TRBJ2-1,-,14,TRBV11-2,CASTGTSGRGEQFF,TGTGCCAGCACCGGGACTAGCGGGAGAGGTGAGCAGTTCTTC
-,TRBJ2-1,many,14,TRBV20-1,CSAREAWSYNEQFF,TGCAGTGCTAGAGAGGCTTGGTCCTACAATGAGCAGTTCTTC
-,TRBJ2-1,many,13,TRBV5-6,CASQVVRYNEQFF,TGTGCCAGCCAGGTGGTTCGCTACAATGAGCAGTTCTTC
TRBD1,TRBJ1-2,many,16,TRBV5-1,CASSLSPETGDYGYTF,TGCGCCAGCAGCTTGAGTCCTGAGACAGGGGACTATGGCTACACCTTC
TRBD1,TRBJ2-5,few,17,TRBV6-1,CASSDPRTGMAQETQYF,TGTGCCAGCAGTGACCCTCGGACAGGGATGGCCCAAGAGACCCAGTACTTC
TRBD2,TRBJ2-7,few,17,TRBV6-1,CASSPPRASGSTHEQYF,TGTGCCAGCAGTCCCCCTCGGGCTAGCGGGAGTACCCACGAGCAGTACTTC
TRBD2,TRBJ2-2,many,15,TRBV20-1,CSAIPSGVVTGELFF,TGCAGTGCAATCCCTAGCGGGGTTGTCACCGGGGAGCTGTTTTTT
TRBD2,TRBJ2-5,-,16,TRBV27,CASSPMEAGGPETQYF,TGTGCCAGCAGTCCGATGGAAGCGGGGGGGCCCGAGACCCAGTACTTC
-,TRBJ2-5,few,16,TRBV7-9,CASSLATGGHQETQYF,TGTGCCAGCAGCTTAGCGACAGGAGGGCACCAAGAGACCCAGTACTTC
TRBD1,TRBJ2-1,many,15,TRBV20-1,CSAANLDRGLYEQFF,TGCAGTGCCGCAAACTTAGACAGGGGACTCTATGAGCAGTTCTTC
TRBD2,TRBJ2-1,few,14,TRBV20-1,CSARHSGGANEQFF,TGCAGTGCTAGACACAGCGGGGGGGCAAATGAGCAGTTCTTC
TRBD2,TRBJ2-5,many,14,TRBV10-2,CASSKREGVETQYF,TGCGCCAGCAGTAAGCGGGAGGGGGTAGAGACCCAGTACTTC
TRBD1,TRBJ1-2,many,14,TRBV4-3,CASSQTGEDYGYTF,TGCGCCAGCAGCCAGACAGGGGAGGACTATGGCTACACCTTC
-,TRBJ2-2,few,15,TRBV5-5,CASRPVLKNTGELFF,TGTGCCAGCAGGCCGGTCCTGAAGAACACCGGGGAGCTGTTTTTT
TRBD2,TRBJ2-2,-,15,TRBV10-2,CASLPSGSNTGELFF,TGCGCCAGCCTCCCTAGCGGGAGCAACACCGGGGAGCTGTTTTTT
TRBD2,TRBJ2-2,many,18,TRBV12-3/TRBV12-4,CASSTFGTSGENTGELFF,TGTGCCAGCAGCACCTTCGGGACTAGCGGGGAGAACACCGGGGAGCTGTTTTTT
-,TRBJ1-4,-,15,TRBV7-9,CASSGRKTTNEKLFF,TGTGCCAGCAGCGGACGAAAAACAACTAATGAAAAACTGTTTTTT